This T cell receptor beta chain was observed in a study of T cell responses to AZD1222 COVID-19 vaccine. Some clones are missing from TCRdb's copy, which holds only in-frame ones; the method was immunoSEQ multiplex PCR. The sample shows roughly 160,000 clones, 90% to 95% of them seen only once. CDR1 MDHEN and CDR2 SYDVKM come from the germline V gene. There are 13 residues in the CDR3. V gave up 6 bases and J gave up 8 bases, with 13 bases separating them. V gene TRBV28 combines with J gene TRBJ1-4; the D is unclear. This specimen was peripheral blood, taken on day 0 of AZD1222 vaccination. This sequence was found in an adult in good health. CDR3 coding DNA: TGTGCCAGCAGGCGTGGGTCGGGGGAAAAACTGTTTTTT. This translates into CASRRGSGEKLFF.